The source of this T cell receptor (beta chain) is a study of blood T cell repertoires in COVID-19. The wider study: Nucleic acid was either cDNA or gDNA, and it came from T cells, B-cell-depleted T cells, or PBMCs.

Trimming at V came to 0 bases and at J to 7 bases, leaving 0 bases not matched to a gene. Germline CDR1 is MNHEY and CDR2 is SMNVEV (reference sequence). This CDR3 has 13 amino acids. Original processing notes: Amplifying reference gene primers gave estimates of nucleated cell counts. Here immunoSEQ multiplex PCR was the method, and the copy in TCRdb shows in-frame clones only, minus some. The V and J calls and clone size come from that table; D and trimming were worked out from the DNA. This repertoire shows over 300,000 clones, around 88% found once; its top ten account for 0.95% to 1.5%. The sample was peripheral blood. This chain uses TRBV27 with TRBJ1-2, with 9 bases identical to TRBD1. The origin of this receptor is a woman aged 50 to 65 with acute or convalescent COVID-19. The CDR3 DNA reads TGTGCCAGCAGTTTATCACAGGGGGCTGGCTACACCTTC. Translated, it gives CASSLSQGAGYTF.